Below, 13 T cell receptor beta chains from the same sample are listed, as sequenced in a study of response to subunit inactivated influenza vaccine. TCRdb analysed the RT-PCR reads with MiXCR anew, one entry per CDR3 protein. The repertoire includes under 950,000 distinct CDR3 sequences, about 20% of them detected once, and around 9.6% sits in the top ten. Sample: PBMCs from blood, taken 4 to 6 days after vaccination. Receptors originate from a middle-aged man who received an inactivated influenza vaccine.

The V call is TRBV6-2 or TRBV6-3, the J call TRBJ1-2, with unresolved D. CDR3 length: 12 amino acids. V lost 1 base and J 6 bases, leaving 6 bases between the germline ends. The germline V gene encodes CDR1 MNHEY and CDR2 SVGEGT. The CDR3 sequence is CASSYWTHGYTF. In DNA form, the CDR3 reads TGTGCCAGCAGTTACTGGACCCATGGCTACACCTTC.

This sequence joins TRBV5-1 and TRBJ2-7, with 7 nucleotides matching TRBD2. Germline lookup yields CDR1 SGHRS and CDR2 YFSETQ. The CDR3 has 16 residues. J gave up 3 bases and V 1 base, and 10 bases lay outside the gene matches. The CDR3 DNA is TGCGCCAGCAGCTTGACCCTACAGCGGGACCTCTACGAGCAGTACTTC. It translates to CASSLTLQRDLYEQYF.

The V and J genes are TRBV9 and TRBJ2-4; perhaps TRBD1 as D (6 bases). The CDR3 covers 15 residues. V lost 3 bases and J 0 bases, leaving 10 bases between the germline ends. Germline V gives CDR1 SGDLS, CDR2 YYNGEE. CDR3 nucleotides: TGTGCCAGCAGCGCCGGACAGTTAGCCAAAAACATTCAGTACTTC. Its protein is CASSAGQLAKNIQYF. Together with reference TRBV9 and TRBJ2-4, the CDR3 gives the full variable domain: DSGVTQTPKHLITATGQRVTLRCSPRSGDLSVYWYQQSLDQGLQFLIQYYNGEERAKGNILERFSAQQFPDLHSELNLSSLELGDSALYFCASSAGQLAKNIQYFGAGTRLSVL.

V is TRBV6-2 or TRBV6-3 and J is TRBJ1-2; maybe TRBD1 (6 bases). Trimming pared 5 bases from V and 4 bases from J, leaving 17 bases between. Germline V gene sequence: CDR1 MNHEY, CDR2 SVGEGT. The CDR3 consists of 15 residues. CDR3 protein: CASSLGQRVFYGYTF. In nucleotides, the CDR3 is TGTGCCAGCAGTCTCGGACAGAGAGTTTTCTATGGCTACACCTTC.

This clonotype was observed a handful of times. CDR3 protein: CSALGQGWAETQYF. The CDR3 DNA reads as TGCAGTGCGTTGGGACAGGGTTGGGCCGAGACCCAGTACTTC. The V call is TRBV20-1, the J call TRBJ2-5, with TRBD1 matching 9 bases. The germline CDR1 and CDR2 sequences are DFQATT and SNEGSKA (reference sequence). Losses at the gene ends were 6 bases for V and 5 bases for J; bases not matched to a gene: 10. This CDR3 is built from 14 residues.

This clonotype has at least ten counts. J is TRBJ2-1 and V is TRBV7-2; TRBD2 matches at 11 bases. The CDR3 has 16 amino acids. Trimming took 6 bases from V and 0 from J; bases not matched to a gene: 4. Germline CDR1 reads SGHTA; CDR2 reads FQGNSA. The CDR3 here is CASRLTSGSSYNEQFF. The CDR3 DNA reads TGTGCCAGCAGGCTCACTAGCGGGAGCTCCTACAATGAGCAGTTCTTC.

The CDR3 region has the DNA TGTGCCAGCAGCTTAGGACTAGCACACACAGATACGCAGTATTTT. Its protein is CASSLGLAHTDTQYF. J is TRBJ2-3 and V is TRBV11-3; 7 nucleotides align to TRBD2. Germline loops: CDR1 SGHNT, CDR2 YENEEA. This CDR3 is built from 15 residues. The V segment lost 1 base and the J segment 2 bases; nucleotides outside the gene matches: 3.

This clonotype was recorded at least ten times. The chain combines TRBV20-1 with TRBJ2-4; 9 nucleotides align to TRBD2. The length of the CDR3 is 14 residues. Trimming removed 6 bases from V and 1 base from J; junction bases left unmatched: 4. Per the germline V gene, CDR1 is DFQATT and CDR2 is SNEGSKA (reference sequence). CDR3 coding DNA: TGCAGTGCGCGGACTAGCGAGGCCAAAAACATTCAGTACTTC. This sequence encodes CSARTSEAKNIQYF.

In this sample, this clonotype turned up many times. The V gene is TRBV12-3 or TRBV12-4, the J gene TRBJ2-2; D unclear. V lost 7 bases and J lost 5, with 5 bases in between. This CDR3 comprises 11 residues. This CDR3 is CASTWTGELFF. CDR3 DNA sequence: TGTGCCAGCACCTGGACCGGGGAGCTGTTTTTT.

The J gene is TRBJ1-3, the V gene TRBV5-1; tentatively, D is TRBD1 (5 bases). Per germline, CDR1 SGHRS and CDR2 YFSETQ. V dropped 6 bases and J dropped 2 bases, with 9 bases sitting between them. The CDR3 extends over 13 amino acids. The CDR3 reads CASTKGPGNTIYF. The DNA for the CDR3 is TGCGCCAGCACGAAGGGGCCTGGAAACACCATATATTTT.

The chain recombines TRBV18 with TRBJ1-1, with a weak D call TRBD1 (6 bases). The germline V and J ends were trimmed by 4 bases and 3 bases, with 9 bases remaining between them. CDR1 and CDR2 (germline): KGHSH, LQKENI. This CDR3 is built from 13 residues. CDR3 amino acids: CASSRGLDTEAFF. Here the CDR3 DNA reads TGTGCCAGCTCACGGGGGCTAGACACTGAAGCTTTCTTT.

The chain uses TRBV11-2 and TRBJ2-7; 8 nucleotides agree with TRBD1. This CDR3 comprises 14 residues. The V gene's germline CDR1 is SGHAT and CDR2 FQNNGV. Trimming cost V 0 bases and J 12 bases; bases outside gene matches: 10. CDR3 sequence reads: CASSLEPNPGGRYF. DNA of the CDR3: TGTGCCAGCAGCTTAGAGCCAAACCCAGGGGGCAGGTACTTC.

In its sample, this clonotype was seen a few times. The CDR3 DNA reads TGCGCCAGCAGAGTGTCTGGGAACACCGGGGAGCTGTTTTTT. Translation: CASRVSGNTGELFF. This chain links TRBV5-1 with TRBJ2-2, with D unresolved. V gave up 5 bases and J gave up 1 base, with 9 bases separating them. There are 14 residues in the CDR3. Per germline, CDR1 SGHRS and CDR2 YFSETQ.